A single sample gave rise to the 8 T cell receptor beta chains below, sequenced in a study of shared clonotypes between healthy human individuals. The method was immunoSEQ multiplex PCR; TCRdb's version includes in-frame clones alone and lacks a portion of them. Among over a million clones listed, around 97% were seen once. Input material: naive CD4+ T cells sorted from blood. Subset reported: CD45RA+ positively selected. Receptors originate from a man aged 30 to 39 in good health.

The chain recombines TRBV6-6 with TRBJ2-2; no reliable D call. The CDR3 totals 12 residues. Germline CDR1 reads MNHNY; CDR2 reads SVGAGI (reference sequence). Trimming removed 5 bases at V and 3 bases at J, with 4 bases between. Here the CDR3 reads CASSKHTGELFF. The CDR3 nucleotides read TGTGCCAGCAGTAAACACACCGGGGAGCTGTTTTTT.

J is TRBJ2-3 and V is TRBV28; 7 nucleotides align to TRBD2. The CDR3 covers 15 residues. Unmatched junction bases numbered 16, after V lost 10 bases and J lost 6 bases. Germline loops: CDR1 MDHEN, CDR2 SYDVKM. The CDR3, as DNA: TGTGCCACCTTCCCAGCGGGGCCCCGCGGCGATACGCAGTATTTT. This encodes CATFPAGPRGDTQYF.

This chain joins TRBV13 and TRBJ2-3, with a possible D match to TRBD1 (5 bases). The V gene lost 8 bases and the J gene lost 2 bases, with 11 bases spanning the gap. Germline assignment: CDR1 PRHDT and CDR2 FYEKMQ (reference sequence). The CDR3 spans 13 residues. The CDR3 nucleotides read TGTGCCAGCTTGGACACGAACACAGATACGCAGTATTTT. Translated: CASLDTNTDTQYF.

The chain uses TRBV2 and TRBJ1-2; 11 bases are a match to TRBD1. Germline V lookup: CDR1 SNHLY, CDR2 FYNNEI. V was pared by 7 bases and J by 6 bases, with 7 bases of the junction left unmatched. CDR3 size: 14 residues. CDR3 sequence reads: CASTGTGGTNGYTF. The CDR3, as DNA: TGTGCCAGCACCGGGACAGGGGGGACGAATGGCTACACCTTC. Combining the CDR3 with reference TRBV2 and TRBJ1-2 gives the whole variable domain EPEVTQTPSHQVTQMGQEVILRCVPISNHLYFYWYRQILGQKVEFLVSFYNNEISEKSEIFDDQFSVERPDGSNFTLKIRSTKLEDSAMYFCASTGTGGTNGYTFGSGTRLTVV.

This clone was observed a single time. The chain couples TRBV18 to TRBJ2-2; weak D call: TRBD2 (6 bases). This CDR3 has 15 residues. In germline, CDR1 is KGHSH, CDR2 LQKENI. Trimming stripped 3 bases from V and 5 bases from J, with 13 bases between. The CDR3 coding sequence is TGTGCCAGCTCACCTATCGGGAGACGGACCGGGGAGCTGTTTTTT. It specifies CASSPIGRRTGELFF.

The chain has TRBV25-1 and TRBJ1-1; 8 positions match TRBD1. Trimming at V came to 8 bases and at J to 1 base, leaving 3 bases not matched to a gene. Germline CDR1 is MGHDK and CDR2 is SYGVNS. The CDR3 runs 13 residues. Here the CDR3 reads CASLDRGNTEAFF. DNA for the CDR3: TGTGCCAGCCTAGACAGGGGGAACACTGAAGCTTTCTTT.

The J gene is TRBJ2-6, the V gene TRBV5-1; D is undetermined. The V end was cut by 0 bases, the J end by 2 bases, with 6 bases between. The CDR3 spans 15 residues. Germline V gene data show CDR1 as SGHRS and CDR2 as YFSETQ. This CDR3 reads CASSLEQPGANVLTF. DNA of the CDR3: TGCGCCAGCAGCTTGGAGCAGCCTGGGGCCAACGTCCTGACTTTC.

The chain combines TRBV14 with TRBJ2-2, with a possible D match to TRBD2 (6 bases). From germline, CDR1 is SGHDN and CDR2 FVKESK. The CDR3 has 14 amino acids. Trimming took 4 bases from V and 2 from J, leaving 8 bases between them. Here the CDR3 reads CASSPGLNTGELFF. The CDR3 DNA follows: TGTGCCAGCAGCCCGGGACTCAACACCGGGGAGCTGTTTTTT.